This TCR beta chain was captured in a study of identifying expanded T cells in peripheral blood. V gave up 6 bases and J gave up 4 bases; unmatched junction bases: 12. CDR1 MNHEY and CDR2 SMNVEV come from the germline V gene (reference sequence). The CDR3 contains 16 residues. Findings and limits, study-wide: Over about two and four weeks, about 15 and 19 clones changed, versus roughly 1.1 between replicates. Clone count variance between roughly two-week samples rose with total template count.

This clone was picked up a small number of times. Its antigen remains unknown. No infections or other immune events were documented during collection. Generated by immunoSEQ multiplex PCR, the TCRdb table keeps only in-frame clones and is missing some. The table includes some 77,000 clones, more than 75% detected once. The chain recombines TRBV27 with TRBJ2-7, with 10 bases aligning to TRBD1. This clonotype was sampled from a person aged 18-70 years in good health. The sample was blood. The CDR3 bases are TGTGCCAGCAGGCGCAGAGGCGGGACAGGGGATTACGAGCAGTACTTC. Translation: CASRRRGGTGDYEQYF.